Below, 30 T cell receptor beta chains from the same sample are listed, as sequenced in a study of blood T cell repertoires in COVID-19. Method: immunoSEQ multiplex PCR; TCRdb's copy keeps in-frame clones and lacks some. The sample yields about 230,000 clones, under 90% seen once. The sample taken for sequencing was peripheral blood. Source of these receptors: a man aged 45-65 years with COVID-19, enrolled during active disease.

The chain has TRBV11-2 and TRBJ2-1, with TRBD1 as a possible D gene (6 bases). From germline, CDR1 is SGHAT and CDR2 FQNNGV. The CDR3 spans 15 residues. V was cut by 5 bases and J by 6 bases, with 17 bases left in between. This CDR3 is CASSPGTSDVNEQFF. CDR3 nucleotide sequence: TGTGCCAGCAGCCCCGGGACATCGGACGTCAATGAGCAGTTCTTC.

In this sample, this clone turned up a few times. The V call is TRBV5-1, the J call TRBJ2-5; D is unclear. The V gene's germline CDR1 is SGHRS and CDR2 YFSETQ. The V and J ends lost 0 bases and 1 base respectively, with 4 bases between them. The CDR3 covers 13 residues. The CDR3 protein is CASSLGGQETQYF. For the CDR3, the DNA is TGCGCCAGCAGCTTGGGCGGCCAAGAGACCCAGTACTTC.

V and J are TRBV5-1 and TRBJ1-2; tentative D call: TRBD1 (6 bases). Trimming pared 4 bases from V and 0 bases from J, leaving 13 bases between. In germline, CDR1 is SGHRS, CDR2 YFSETQ. This CDR3 has 15 amino acids. CDR3 region: CASSPQGVANYGYTF. In DNA form, the CDR3 reads TGCGCCAGCAGCCCACAGGGAGTAGCTAACTATGGCTACACCTTC. Drawing the rest from reference TRBV5-1 and TRBJ1-2, the complete variable domain is KAGVTQTPRYLIKTRGQQVTLSCSPISGHRSVSWYQQTPGQGLQFLFEYFSETQRNKGNFPGRFSGRQFSNSRSEMNVSTLELGDSALYLCASSPQGVANYGYTFGSGTRLTVV.

V gene TRBV18 combines with J gene TRBJ1-2; 7 nucleotides align to TRBD1. The CDR3 loop spans 16 amino acids. J lost 6 bases, V lost 2 bases, and 12 bases had no gene match. Germline V lookup: CDR1 KGHSH, CDR2 LQKENI. CDR3 DNA sequence: TGTGCCAGCTCACCATTCTACGAGACAGGGCGCGATGGCTACACCTTC. Translation: CASSPFYETGRDGYTF. The variable domain in full, completed from reference TRBV18 and TRBJ1-2, reads NAGVMQNPRHLVRRRGQEARLRCSPMKGHSHVYWYRQLPEEGLKFMVYLQKENIIDESGMPKERFSAEFPKEGPSILRIQQVVRGDSAAYFCASSPFYETGRDGYTFGSGTRLTVV.

In regard to this clone: The same CDR3 also results from other DNA sequences found in this sample. CDR3 protein: CASSLGQGYEQYF. The CDR3 nucleotides read TGTGCCAGCAGTCTGGGACAGGGCTACGAGCAGTACTTC. The V call is TRBV28, the J call TRBJ2-7; 9 positions match TRBD1. There are 13 residues in the CDR3. Per germline, CDR1 MDHEN and CDR2 SYDVKM. After removal of 5 bases from V and 3 bases from J, the junction contained 2 bases not matched to a gene.

The chain carries TRBV6-5 and TRBJ2-7; D possibly corresponds to TRBD1 (5 bases). The germline CDR1 and CDR2 sequences are MNHEY and SVGAGI. The CDR3 has 15 amino acids. V gave up 1 base and J gave up 2 bases, with 12 bases separating them. CDR3 nucleotides: TGTGCCAGCAGTTACTTGCCGGACACTGCCTACGAGCAGTACTTC. Its protein is CASSYLPDTAYEQYF.

This chain joins TRBV28 and TRBJ2-5; 8 bases line up with TRBD1. J lost 4 bases, V lost 4 bases, and 20 bases had no gene match. The CDR3 spans 19 residues. Germline loops: CDR1 MDHEN, CDR2 SYDVKM. CDR3 coding DNA: TGTGCCAGCAGTTCCTGGACAGGGCTCCCATCGGGCGCGGCAGAGACCCAGTACTTC. This gives the protein CASSSWTGLPSGAAETQYF.

This chain joins TRBV19 and TRBJ2-1; TRBD2 matches 9 bases. From germline, CDR1 is LNHDA and CDR2 SQIVND (reference sequence). The CDR3 contains 19 residues. The J segment lost 0 bases and the V segment lost 4 bases, leaving 13 bases of the junction unmatched. CDR3 bases: TGTGCCAGTAGTACAACGGGACTAGCTACCATAAGCTCCTACAATGAGCAGTTCTTC. This codes for CASSTTGLATISSYNEQFF.

The J gene is TRBJ1-4, the V gene TRBV5-1; D unresolved. The CDR3 length is 14 residues. Trimming pared 0 bases from V and 8 bases from J, leaving 11 bases between. Per the germline V gene, CDR1 is SGHRS and CDR2 is YFSETQ. The CDR3 DNA sequence: TGCGCCAGCAGCTTGGGAGGAGCCGGGGAAAAACTGTTTTTT. This translates into CASSLGGAGEKLFF.

V is TRBV7-8 and J is TRBJ2-2, with 9 bases fitting TRBD2. The V gene end was trimmed by 1 base and the J gene end by 3 bases; junction bases not matched to a gene: 12. The germline V gene has CDR1 SGHVS and CDR2 FQNEAQ. CDR3 length: 19 residues. CDR3 sequence reads: CASSLVWLAGITDTGELFF. The CDR3 DNA follows: TGTGCCAGCAGCTTAGTCTGGCTAGCGGGGATTACCGACACCGGGGAGCTGTTTTTT.

In nucleotides, the CDR3 is TGCGCCAGCAGCTATCTATCGACAGGGGACAACTATGGCTACACCTTC. Amino acids: CASSYLSTGDNYGYTF. The genes are TRBV5-1 and TRBJ1-2; 8 positions match TRBD1. This CDR3 has 16 amino acids. The germline gives CDR1 SGHRS, CDR2 YFSETQ. The V and J ends lost 3 bases and 2 bases, in that order; junction bases with no gene match: 9.

This clone appeared a single time. The genes are TRBV7-3 and TRBJ2-3; possibly TRBD1 for D (6 bases). Trimming took off 5 bases at V and 2 bases at J, with 14 bases between the two ends. This CDR3 comprises 15 residues. CDR1 and CDR2 (germline): SGHTA, FQGTGA. The CDR3 sequence: CASSHSGAYTDTQYF. The CDR3 nucleotides are TGTGCCAGCAGCCATTCAGGGGCCTACACAGATACGCAGTATTTT.

The chain combines TRBV5-4 with TRBJ2-1; 12 bases line up with TRBD2. Germline assignment: CDR1 SGHNT and CDR2 YYREEE (reference sequence). J lost 4 bases, V lost 4 bases, and 9 bases had no gene match. The CDR3 is 17 amino acids. CDR3 protein: CASSPALAGGRYNEQFF. Written as DNA, the CDR3 is TGTGCCAGCAGCCCAGCGCTAGCGGGGGGGCGTTACAATGAGCAGTTCTTC.

This clone was seen only a few times. The gene calls are TRBV5-8 and TRBJ2-1; the match to TRBD2 covers 10 bases. The CDR3 covers 15 residues. Germline V CDR1 and CDR2: SGHTS, YDEGEE. The ends lost 6 bases at V and 4 bases at J; junction bases unmatched: 7. The CDR3 region is CASNLLAGSYNEQFF. Here the CDR3 DNA reads TGTGCCAGCAACCTACTAGCGGGGAGTTACAATGAGCAGTTCTTC.

This clone turned up a few times. The chain is built from TRBV25-1 and TRBJ1-2; TRBD1 matches at 7 bases. Germline CDR1 is MGHDK and CDR2 is SYGVNS. This CDR3 has 14 residues. V lost 5 bases and J lost 4; bases outside the gene matches: 7. CDR3 loop: CASSTWTGSYGYTF. For the CDR3, the DNA is TGTGCCAGCAGTACCTGGACAGGATCCTATGGCTACACCTTC.

The J gene is TRBJ2-1, the V gene TRBV29-1; TRBD2 matches at 7 bases. CDR1 is SQVTM, CDR2 ANQGSEA, per germline. This CDR3 spans 13 amino acids. V lost 4 bases, J lost 2 bases, and 2 bases stayed unmatched. The CDR3 coding sequence is TGCAGCGTTGGGCTAGCGGCCTACAATGAGCAGTTCTTC. Protein product: CSVGLAAYNEQFF.

The rearrangement joins TRBV15 to TRBJ1-3, with D possibly matching TRBD1 (5 bases). The V and J ends lost 0 bases and 11 bases respectively, with 14 bases between them. Germline-derived CDR1 and CDR2 are LNHNV and YYDKDF (reference sequence). This CDR3 has 14 residues. Here the CDR3 DNA reads TGTGCCACCAGCAGAGATCTGGCAGGGCAGGCCATATATTTT. The encoded protein is CATSRDLAGQAIYF.

This chain uses TRBV7-9 with TRBJ1-4; 9 bases agree with TRBD1. The V segment lost 5 bases and the J segment 5 bases; nucleotides outside the gene matches: 6. Germline loops: CDR1 SEHNR, CDR2 FQNEAQ (reference sequence). The CDR3 covers 15 residues. CDR3 nucleotide sequence: TGTGCCAGCAGCAACACAGGGACAGGGAATGAAAAACTGTTTTTT. Translating gives CASSNTGTGNEKLFF.

The chain recombines TRBV15 with TRBJ1-1, with 7 bases that match TRBD1. This CDR3 region has 14 residues. From germline, CDR1 is LNHNV and CDR2 YYDKDF (reference sequence). J gave up 2 bases and V 1 base, and 1 base lay outside the gene matches. CDR3 in amino acids: CATSRGDSNTEAFF. Here the CDR3 DNA reads TGTGCCACCAGCAGAGGGGACAGTAACACTGAAGCTTTCTTT.

This clone has just one count. The V gene is TRBV19, the J gene TRBJ2-1; 9 bases fit TRBD2. Germline V gene sequence: CDR1 LNHDA, CDR2 SQIVND (reference sequence). V lost 5 bases and J lost 5; bases outside the gene matches: 7. The CDR3 has 15 amino acids. CDR3 nucleotides: TGTGCCAGTAGTTTTCCGGGACTAGCCAACAATGAGCAGTTCTTC. This codes for CASSFPGLANNEQFF.

In nucleotides, the CDR3 is TGCGCCAGCAGCTTCCGGACAGGGGGCGGTGAAGCTTTCTTT. Translation gives CASSFRTGGGEAFF. The chain carries TRBV5-1 and TRBJ1-1, with 11 positions matching TRBD1. The CDR3 consists of 14 residues. CDR1 and CDR2 from the germline V gene are SGHRS and YFSETQ. V lost 2 bases and J lost 7; bases outside the gene matches: 4.

This chain uses TRBV7-8 with TRBJ2-3; 10 nucleotides agree with TRBD1. This CDR3 has 14 amino acids. V trimming: 6 bases; J trimming: 3 bases; junction bases outside the gene matches: 3. The V gene's germline CDR1 is SGHVS and CDR2 FQNEAQ. CDR3 DNA: TGTGCCAGCAGTAAGGACAGGGGGACAGATACGCAGTATTTT. Translation gives CASSKDRGTDTQYF.

This clone was picked up one time. The rearrangement uses TRBV5-1 and TRBJ1-3, with D perhaps matching TRBD1 (5 bases). Germline CDR1 SGHRS, CDR2 YFSETQ. Trimming took off 8 bases at V and 0 bases at J, with 12 bases between the two ends. The CDR3 is 14 amino acids. CDR3 in amino acids: CASSLQGSGNTIYF. CDR3 sequence (DNA): TGCGCCAGTTCCCTTCAGGGCTCTGGAAACACCATATATTTT.

The chain carries TRBV6-5 and TRBJ1-5; the D gene is possibly TRBD1 (6 bases). This CDR3 comprises 15 residues. V shed 8 bases and J shed 4 bases, with 18 bases lying between them. Per the germline V gene, CDR1 is MNHEY and CDR2 is SVGAGI. Here the CDR3 reads CASLDSRFGNQPQHF. The CDR3 nucleotides read TGTGCCAGCTTGGACAGTCGCTTCGGGAATCAGCCCCAGCATTTT.

The chain is built from TRBV3-1 (or the pseudogene TRBV3-2) and TRBJ2-2, with a weak D call TRBD1 (7 bases). Germline lookup yields CDR1 LGHDT and CDR2 YNNKEL (reference sequence). This CDR3 contains 15 residues. V gave up 2 bases and J gave up 4 bases, with 11 bases separating them. CDR3: CASSQSGGRTGELFF. The DNA of the CDR3 is TGTGCCAGCAGCCAATCAGGGGGGCGCACCGGGGAGCTGTTTTTT.

The rearrangement links TRBV6-5 to TRBJ1-1; D is unresolved. CDR1 and CDR2 (germline): MNHEY, SVGAGI. The V end lost 6 bases, the J end lost 0 bases, and 11 bases lay between the germline ends. The CDR3 is 14 residues long. This chain's CDR3 is CASRPRRMNTEAFF. CDR3 bases: TGTGCCAGCAGACCGCGAAGAATGAACACTGAAGCTTTCTTT.

The chain joins TRBV7-2 to TRBJ1-2; 11 nucleotides match TRBD1. The V and J ends lost 1 base and 3 bases, in that order; junction bases with no gene match: 4. Germline CDR1 SGHTA, CDR2 FQGNSA. CDR3 length equals 16 residues. The CDR3 is CASSLEGQGAYYGYTF. In nucleotides, the CDR3 is TGTGCCAGCAGCTTAGAAGGACAGGGGGCCTACTATGGCTACACCTTC.

The chain employs TRBV7-2 and TRBJ1-5, with D unresolved. The CDR3 extends over 16 amino acids. V was pared by 1 base and J by 2 bases, with 12 bases between. In germline, CDR1 is SGHTA, CDR2 FQGNSA. The CDR3 bases are TGTGCCAGCAGCTTAGAACAGTTGGGCGGCAATCAGCCCCAGCATTTT. Its protein product is CASSLEQLGGNQPQHF.

The sample holds a few counts of this clone. The chain links TRBV6-5 to TRBJ1-2; tentatively, D is TRBD1 (5 bases). CDR3 length: 12 amino acids. Germline V gene data show CDR1 as MNHEY and CDR2 as SVGAGI. V lost 4 bases and J lost 8, with 11 bases in between. For the CDR3, the DNA is TGTGCCAGCAGTTTTAGGGGATCGGGCTACACCTTC. Protein: CASSFRGSGYTF.

The rearrangement links TRBV12-3 or TRBV12-4 to TRBJ2-3; D is possibly TRBD2 (6 bases). The CDR3 spans 12 residues. Trimming removed 6 bases from V and 13 bases from J, with 17 bases in between. This CDR3 reads CASRSPGLTEYF. As DNA, the CDR3 is TGTGCCAGCAGATCTCCGGGACTCACAGAGTATTTT.